The 26 T cell receptor beta chains reported below all come from one sample, sequenced in a study of OX40 agonist ivuxolimab in advanced cancers. Sequenced by immunoSEQ multiplex PCR; TCRdb stores in-frame clones only, minus some. The data show around 97,000 clones, roughly 80% seen once. The specimen comprised CD4+ or CD8+ T cells sorted from blood, sampled in a trial of the OX40 agonist ivuxolimab. The source of these receptors is an adult with an advanced solid tumor such as melanoma, head and neck, liver or kidney cancer.

This sequence joins TRBV19 and TRBJ1-2, with D perhaps TRBD1 (5 bases). This CDR3 has 14 residues. V was clipped by 3 bases and J by 8 bases, with 16 bases between them. Germline CDR1 reads LNHDA; CDR2 reads SQIVND (reference sequence). The CDR3: CASSIRGHQRGYTF. The CDR3 nucleotides are TGTGCCAGTAGTATTAGGGGCCATCAGCGGGGCTACACCTTC.

The CDR3, as DNA: TGTGCCAGCACCAGGGACAGGGGGCAAGGCTACACCTTC. Encoded protein: CASTRDRGQGYTF. The chain joins TRBV6-5 to TRBJ1-2; 12 bases line up with TRBD1. Trimming at V came to 7 bases and at J to 8 bases, leaving 5 bases not matched to a gene. This CDR3 is 13 amino acids long. From germline, CDR1 is MNHEY and CDR2 SVGAGI.

This chain joins TRBV7-2 and TRBJ2-3; D remains ambiguous. V was shortened by 11 bases and J by 4 bases, with 13 bases between the two germline ends. The CDR3 contains 12 residues. Looked up from germline, CDR1 is SGHTA and CDR2 is FQGNSA. The CDR3 here is CAVGRGADTQYF. CDR3 nucleotide sequence: TGTGCCGTCGGCCGTGGGGCAGATACGCAGTATTTT.

The chain couples TRBV14 to TRBJ1-3; D is unresolved. The CDR3 spans 15 residues. Germline V gene lookup returns CDR1 SGHDN and CDR2 FVKESK. V was shortened by 1 base and J by 3 bases, with 10 bases between the two germline ends. The CDR3 DNA is TGTGCCAGCAGCCAAGGAGCACGTATTGGAAACACCATATATTTT. This codes for CASSQGARIGNTIYF.

The CDR3 loop reads CASSQEGGFDYGYTF. CDR3 nucleotide sequence: TGCGCCAGCAGCCAAGAAGGGGGGTTTGACTATGGCTACACCTTC. The chain carries TRBV4-3 and TRBJ1-2, with TRBD1 as a possible D gene (6 bases). The CDR3 contains 15 residues. The germline V gene has CDR1 LGHNA and CDR2 YSLEER. V lost 0 bases to trimming and J lost 3 bases, with 11 bases between them.

This rearrangement joins TRBV6-6 to TRBJ2-7; no clear D gene. The germline V gene encodes CDR1 MNHNY and CDR2 SVGAGI (reference sequence). The CDR3 is 14 amino acids. With 0 bases removed from V and 3 bases from J, the gap between germline ends came to 9 bases. The CDR3 protein is CASSYSEGYYEQYF. CDR3 DNA sequence: TGTGCCAGCAGTTACTCGGAAGGTTACTACGAGCAGTACTTC.

The V call is TRBV11-3, the J call TRBJ2-7; D call uncertain. Germline CDR1 and CDR2: SGHNT and YENEEA. CDR3 length: 15 residues. The germline V and J ends were trimmed by 0 bases and 4 bases, with 13 bases remaining between them. In DNA, the CDR3 is TGTGCCAGCAGCTTAGATTCCAGGATGGGTTACGAGCAGTACTTC. It yields the protein CASSLDSRMGYEQYF.

This sequence joins TRBV7-9 and TRBJ2-7, with 9 bases that match TRBD2. V shed 5 bases and J 6 bases; nucleotides not matched to a gene: 8. The CDR3 length is 14 residues. CDR1 is SEHNR and CDR2 is FQNEAQ in the germline V gene (reference sequence). The CDR3 DNA reads TGTGCCAGCAGCGAAGCGGGAGGCGACGGCGAGCAGTACTTC. It encodes CASSEAGGDGEQYF.

The chain is built from TRBV6-6 and TRBJ1-5, with TRBD1 as a possible D gene (5 bases). Trimming left V 6 bases short and J 0 bases short, with 12 bases between. This CDR3 is built from 15 residues. Germline-derived CDR1 and CDR2 are MNHNY and SVGAGI (reference sequence). CDR3 in DNA: TGTGCCAGCAGGTTCAGGGATAATAGCAATCAGCCCCAGCATTTT. Translated, it gives CASRFRDNSNQPQHF.

The CDR3 loop reads CASSEVGSVIYNEQFF. The CDR3 nucleotides read TGTGCCAGCAGCGAGGTGGGCTCGGTCATCTACAATGAGCAGTTCTTC. This chain connects TRBV9 to TRBJ2-1; D is ambiguous. Trimming shortened V by 3 bases and J by 3 bases, and 16 bases separated the two germline ends. The CDR3 spans 16 residues. CDR1 and CDR2 (germline): SGDLS, YYNGEE.

The chain links TRBV5-1 to TRBJ1-1; possibly TRBD1 for D (5 bases). Germline V gene lookup returns CDR1 SGHRS and CDR2 YFSETQ. The CDR3 has 12 residues. V lost 0 bases to trimming and J lost 7 bases, with 7 bases between them. DNA for the CDR3: TGCGCCAGCAGCTTGGTGCAGGGTGAAGCTTTCTTT. Its translation is CASSLVQGEAFF.

This chain connects TRBV7-9 to TRBJ2-2; D may be TRBD1 (6 bases). Germline CDR1 is SEHNR and CDR2 is FQNEAQ (reference sequence). Deletions cut 5 bases from V and 1 base from J, with 11 bases between. The CDR3 covers 15 residues. The CDR3 sequence is CASSHWTVNTGELFF. The CDR3 region has the DNA TGTGCCAGCAGCCATTGGACAGTGAACACCGGGGAGCTGTTTTTT.

The rearrangement links TRBV19 to TRBJ1-2; 7 nucleotides align to TRBD1. The CDR3 has 13 residues. Germline V gene data show CDR1 as LNHDA and CDR2 as SQIVND (reference sequence). V trimming: 5 bases; J trimming: 7 bases; junction bases outside the gene matches: 7. Written as DNA, the CDR3 is TGTGCCAGTAGTCGCCGGGACAGTCTTGGCTACACCTTC. As protein: CASSRRDSLGYTF.

This chain links TRBV19 with TRBJ1-4, with 7 positions matching TRBD1. The CDR3 covers 15 residues. Germline CDR1 and CDR2: LNHDA and SQIVND (reference sequence). V lost 4 bases, J lost 4 bases, and 6 bases stayed unmatched. The CDR3 DNA sequence: TGTGCCAGTAGTACCGGGACAGACGATAATGAAAAACTGTTTTTT. Its translation is CASSTGTDDNEKLFF.

The chain employs TRBV5-1 and TRBJ2-1; D call uncertain. Trimming pared 2 bases from V and 4 bases from J, leaving 7 bases between. From germline, CDR1 is SGHRS and CDR2 YFSETQ. The CDR3 spans 13 residues. CDR3 loop: CASSFVQYNEQFF. CDR3 DNA: TGCGCCAGCAGCTTCGTACAGTACAATGAGCAGTTCTTC. The full variable domain, in which reference TRBV5-1 and TRBJ2-1 provide the parts outside the CDR3, is KAGVTQTPRYLIKTRGQQVTLSCSPISGHRSVSWYQQTPGQGLQFLFEYFSETQRNKGNFPGRFSGRQFSNSRSEMNVSTLELGDSALYLCASSFVQYNEQFFGPGTRLTVL.

The V gene is TRBV18, the J gene TRBJ2-2, with a tentative D call TRBD1 (6 bases). The CDR3 length is 16 residues. With 1 base removed from V and 3 bases from J, the gap between germline ends came to 12 bases. Germline CDR1 and CDR2: KGHSH and LQKENI. CDR3 coding DNA: TGTGCCAGCTCACCACGCGACCAGGGGTACACCGGGGAGCTGTTTTTT. The encoded protein is CASSPRDQGYTGELFF. The full variable domain, completed using reference TRBV18 and TRBJ2-2, is NAGVMQNPRHLVRRRGQEARLRCSPMKGHSHVYWYRQLPEEGLKFMVYLQKENIIDESGMPKERFSAEFPKEGPSILRIQQVVRGDSAAYFCASSPRDQGYTGELFFGEGSRLTVL.

The rearrangement joins TRBV7-6 to TRBJ2-7; either TRBD1 or TRBD2 may supply D (5 bases each). Germline V gene lookup returns CDR1 SGHVS and CDR2 FNYEAQ. Trimming removed 5 bases at V and 2 bases at J, with 16 bases between. CDR3 size: 15 residues. The CDR3 is CASSPGTKTTYEQYF. The DNA of the CDR3 is TGTGCCAGCAGCCCCGGGACGAAAACAACCTACGAGCAGTACTTC.

The chain recombines TRBV12-5 with TRBJ2-1; D remains ambiguous. The ends were cut back, 3 bases at V and 3 bases at J, with 9 bases in the middle. Germline CDR1 and CDR2: LGHNT and FRNRAP. The CDR3 covers 14 residues. In nucleotides, the CDR3 is TGTGCTAGTGGTTTAGGGCAGAACTACAATGAGCAGTTCTTC. As protein: CASGLGQNYNEQFF.

The rearrangement links TRBV19 to TRBJ1-3, with D unclear. Deletions cut 6 bases from V and 0 bases from J, with 3 bases between. The germline gives CDR1 LNHDA, CDR2 SQIVND (reference sequence). This CDR3 has 12 amino acids. CDR3 nucleotides: TGTGCCAGTAGGAGCTCTGGAAACACCATATATTTT. Translation gives CASRSSGNTIYF.

The rearrangement links TRBV5-1 to TRBJ2-1, with D unresolved. The CDR3 totals 12 residues. Per the germline V gene, CDR1 is SGHRS and CDR2 is YFSETQ. The ends were cut back, 2 bases at V and 8 bases at J, with 8 bases in the middle. Here the CDR3 DNA reads TGCGCCAGCAGCTTAAGTATCGATGAGCAGTTCTTC. Amino acids: CASSLSIDEQFF.

Note on this clone: Other DNA sequences in this specimen translate into the identical CDR3. The V gene is TRBV4-2, the J gene TRBJ2-7; a weak D match, TRBD2 (6 bases). The germline V gene has CDR1 LGHNA and CDR2 YNFKEQ. CDR3 length: 13 amino acids. The V end lost 3 bases, the J end lost 1 base, and 7 bases lay between the germline ends. The CDR3, as DNA: TGTGCCAGCAGCCAGGGACTTTCCTACGAGCAGTACTTC. Protein product: CASSQGLSYEQYF.

The chain is built from TRBV27 and TRBJ1-6; 9 positions agree with TRBD1. CDR1 is MNHEY, CDR2 SMNVEV, per germline (reference sequence). V shed 5 bases, J shed 1 base, and the junction held 6 bases outside the gene matches. The CDR3 runs 17 residues. In DNA form, the CDR3 reads TGTGCCAGCAGTCAAACGACAGGGGGGTCCTATAATTCACCCCTCCACTTT. It translates to CASSQTTGGSYNSPLHF.

The chain joins TRBV10-1 to TRBJ2-1; D is undetermined. This CDR3 region has 13 residues. Germline loops: CDR1 WNHNN, CDR2 SYGVQD (reference sequence). V gave up 7 bases and J gave up 9 bases, with 16 bases separating them. The CDR3 region is CASTAGGFGEQFF. The CDR3 bases are TGCGCCAGCACCGCAGGCGGTTTCGGTGAGCAGTTCTTC.

This chain links TRBV28 with TRBJ1-1; D is unclear. This CDR3 has 12 residues. Germline loops: CDR1 MDHEN, CDR2 SYDVKM. Trimming stripped 3 bases from V and 5 bases from J, with 7 bases between. For the CDR3, the DNA is TGTGCCAGCAGTTTCAGAAGGACTGAAGCTTTCTTT. The encoded protein is CASSFRRTEAFF.

The chain uses TRBV7-8 and TRBJ1-1; a possible D gene is TRBD1 (5 bases). The V gene's germline CDR1 is SGHVS and CDR2 FQNEAQ. This CDR3 is 13 amino acids long. V dropped 5 bases and J dropped 10 bases, with 17 bases sitting between them. The CDR3 nucleotides are TGTGCCAGCAGCACCGCAGGGTCGGGGGGAGCTTTCTTT. It translates to CASSTAGSGGAFF.

V is TRBV27 and J is TRBJ1-1, with 7 positions matching TRBD1. Trimming took 10 bases from V and 1 from J; bases not matched to a gene: 6. From germline, CDR1 is MNHEY and CDR2 SMNVEV (reference sequence). The CDR3 spans 13 residues. The CDR3 nucleotides are TGTGCCACACGGACAGGTGGGAACACTGAAGCTTTCTTT. Protein product: CATRTGGNTEAFF.